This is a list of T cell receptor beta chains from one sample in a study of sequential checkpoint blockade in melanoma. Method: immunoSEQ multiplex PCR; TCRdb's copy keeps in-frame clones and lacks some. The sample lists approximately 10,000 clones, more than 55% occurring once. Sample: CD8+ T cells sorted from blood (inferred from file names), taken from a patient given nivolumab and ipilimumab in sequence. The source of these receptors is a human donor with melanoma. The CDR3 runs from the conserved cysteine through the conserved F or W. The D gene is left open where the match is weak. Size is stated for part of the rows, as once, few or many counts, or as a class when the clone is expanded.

CDR3: CASSARGTGPGTGELFF
DNA: TGCGCCAGCAGTGCCAGGGGGACAGGGCCGGGAACCGGGGAGCTGTTTTTT
J: TRBJ2-2
V: TRBV10-1
D: TRBD1
size: few

CDR3: CASSYKPPGQLYAHHEKLFF
DNA: TGTGCCAGCAGCTACAAACCCCCGGGACAGCTTTACGCCCACCACGAAAAACTGTTTTTT
J: TRBJ1-4
V: TRBV27
D: TRBD1
size: -

CDR3: CSDPSGSGYTF
DNA: TGCAGTGACCCGTCGGGGTCTGGCTACACCTTC
J: TRBJ1-2
V: TRBV20-1
D: -
size: -

CDR3: CASSPDRGIYEQYF
DNA: TGTGCCAGCAGCCCCGACAGGGGGATCTACGAGCAGTACTTC
J: TRBJ2-7
V: TRBV6-6
D: TRBD1
size: -

CDR3: CASSQEAALGSYEQYF
DNA: TGTGCCAGCAGCCAAGAGGCAGCGCTAGGCTCCTACGAGCAGTACTTC
J: TRBJ2-7
V: TRBV5-5
D: -
size: -

CDR3: CASSQAWVRQVDYGYTF
DNA: TGTGCCAGCAGCCAAGCATGGGTACGGCAGGTTGACTATGGCTACACCTTC
J: TRBJ1-2
V: TRBV4-2
D: -
size: -

CDR3: CASMLRGYNSPLHF
DNA: TGTGCCAGCATGCTTCGGGGGTATAATTCCCCCCTCCACTTT
J: TRBJ1-6
V: TRBV28
D: -
size: -

CDR3: CASSVRSDRGWNEKLFF
DNA: TGTGCCAGCAGCGTGCGCTCGGACAGGGGGTGGAATGAAAAACTGTTTTTT
J: TRBJ1-4
V: TRBV9
D: TRBD1
size: few

CDR3: CASSAETGTGTQYF
DNA: TGCGCCAGCAGCGCCGAGACAGGGACAGGGACCCAGTACTTC
J: TRBJ2-5
V: TRBV5-1
D: TRBD1
size: -

CDR3: CASSGGRSSTYEQYF
DNA: TGTGCCAGCAGCGGAGGCCGCAGCTCTACCTACGAGCAGTACTTC
J: TRBJ2-7
V: TRBV7-9
D: -
size: few

CDR3: CASSYRTGLERDTQYF
DNA: TGTGCCAGCAGCTACCGCACTGGACTAGAAAGAGATACGCAGTATTTT
J: TRBJ2-3
V: TRBV6-5
D: TRBD2
size: -

CDR3: CASSLTGTHGANYGYTF
DNA: TGTGCCAGCAGTCTTACCGGGACACACGGGGCTAACTATGGCTACACCTTC
J: TRBJ1-2
V: TRBV28
D: -
size: -

CDR3: CASSQSSGLLQSPQQFF
DNA: TGCGCCAGCAGCCAGAGTAGCGGGCTCCTACAATCGCCCCAGCAGTTCTTC
J: TRBJ2-1
V: TRBV4-1
D: TRBD2
size: once

CDR3: CASGQGPSGYTF
DNA: TGCGCCAGTGGACAGGGCCCAAGTGGCTACACCTTC
J: TRBJ1-2
V: TRBV10-2
D: TRBD1
size: -

CDR3: CASWGGPYNEQFF
DNA: TGTGCCAGCTGGGGGGGCCCCTACAATGAGCAGTTCTTC
J: TRBJ2-1
V: TRBV6-5
D: -
size: -

CDR3: CASSLYAGFTYEQYF
DNA: TGTGCCAGCAGTTTATACGCAGGGTTTACCTACGAGCAGTACTTC
J: TRBJ2-7
V: TRBV28
D: -
size: -

CDR3: CASSARTGGEQEKLFF
DNA: TGTGCCAGTAGTGCCCGGACAGGGGGGGAACAAGAAAAACTGTTTTTT
J: TRBJ1-4
V: TRBV19
D: TRBD1
size: few

CDR3: CASSKDRSAYPYEQYF
DNA: TGTGCCAGCAGCAAAGATAGAAGCGCCTACCCCTACGAGCAGTACTTC
J: TRBJ2-7
V: TRBV21-1
D: -
size: -

CDR3: CASGLVQNSPLHF
DNA: TGTGCCAGCGGTTTAGTTCAGAATTCACCCCTCCACTTT
J: TRBJ1-6
V: TRBV7-6
D: -
size: -

CDR3: CAISYTGTGVRGELFF
DNA: TGTGCCATCAGTTACACCGGGACAGGGGTACGAGGGGAGCTGTTTTTT
J: TRBJ2-2
V: TRBV10-3
D: TRBD1
size: -

CDR3: CASSVVAVNTGELFF
DNA: TGTGCCAGCAGCGTAGTTGCAGTTAACACCGGGGAGCTGTTTTTT
J: TRBJ2-2
V: TRBV9
D: -
size: once

CDR3: CASSYAQGIYEQYF
DNA: TGTGCCAGCAGTTACGCGCAGGGTATCTACGAGCAGTACTTC
J: TRBJ2-7
V: TRBV6-4
D: -
size: -

CDR3: CASSITAGNEQYF
DNA: TGTGCCAGTAGTATAACGGCCGGGAACGAGCAGTACTTC
J: TRBJ2-7
V: TRBV19
D: -
size: medium-sized

CDR3: CASSLRQGGDIQYF
DNA: TGTGCCAGCAGCTTACGACAGGGAGGCGACATTCAGTACTTC
J: TRBJ2-4
V: TRBV7-2
D: -
size: -

CDR3: CATSRESGENTEAFF
DNA: TGTGCCACCAGCAGAGAGTCCGGGGAAAACACTGAAGCTTTCTTT
J: TRBJ1-1
V: TRBV15
D: -
size: -

CDR3: CASSPNRGTDEQYF
DNA: TGTGCCAGCAGCCCCAATCGGGGGACAGACGAGCAGTACTTC
J: TRBJ2-7
V: TRBV7-3
D: -
size: -

CDR3: CASSLGSGSYEQYF
DNA: TGTGCCAGCAGCTTAGGGAGCGGGTCCTACGAGCAGTACTTC
J: TRBJ2-7
V: TRBV9
D: -
size: -

CDR3: CASSLGRNQPQHF
DNA: TGTGCCAGCAGTTTAGGGCGTAATCAGCCCCAGCATTTT
J: TRBJ1-5
V: TRBV27
D: -
size: -

CDR3: CASSPPRGVAAYEQYF
DNA: TGTGCCAGCTCACCACCGCGGGGGGTCGCCGCCTACGAGCAGTACTTC
J: TRBJ2-7
V: TRBV18
D: TRBD2
size: medium-sized

CDR3: CASSLGSGNPYNEQFF
DNA: TGTGCCAGCAGTTTGGGGTCCGGGAACCCCTACAATGAGCAGTTCTTC
J: TRBJ2-1
V: TRBV27
D: -
size: -

CDR3: CASSPILEGEQFF
DNA: TGCGCCAGCAGCCCTATTTTAGAGGGTGAGCAGTTCTTC
J: TRBJ2-1
V: TRBV4-3
D: -
size: once

CDR3: CASSQVQGSSYNSPLHF
DNA: TGTGCCAGCAGCCAAGTCCAGGGGAGTTCCTATAATTCACCCCTCCACTTT
J: TRBJ1-6
V: TRBV4-2
D: -
size: -

CDR3: CASSLTGPGLAGHNEQFF
DNA: TGTGCCAGCTCACTAACCGGCCCGGGACTAGCGGGCCACAATGAGCAGTTCTTC
J: TRBJ2-1
V: TRBV18
D: TRBD2
size: -

CDR3: CASSDGTSGGKGADTQYF
DNA: TGTGCCAGCAGCGATGGGACTAGCGGGGGGAAGGGGGCGGATACGCAGTATTTT
J: TRBJ2-3
V: TRBV21-1
D: -
size: few

CDR3: CASGGSSGNTIYF
DNA: TGTGCCAGCGGAGGGAGCTCTGGAAACACCATATATTTT
J: TRBJ1-3
V: TRBV9
D: -
size: -

CDR3: CASSSDRAENEQYF
DNA: TGTGCCAGCAGTTCCGACAGGGCAGAGAACGAGCAGTACTTC
J: TRBJ2-7
V: TRBV6-5
D: TRBD1
size: few

CDR3: CASSARTGGGYEQYF
DNA: TGTGCCAGCAGCGCTAGGACAGGGGGCGGCTACGAGCAGTACTTC
J: TRBJ2-7
V: TRBV9
D: TRBD1
size: few

CDR3: CASSLGQNYGYTF
DNA: TGTGCCAGCAGCTTGGGACAGAACTATGGCTACACCTTC
J: TRBJ1-2
V: TRBV7-3
D: TRBD1
size: -

CDR3: CASSIDQPQHF
DNA: TGTGCCAGCAGTATAGATCAGCCCCAGCATTTT
J: TRBJ1-5
V: TRBV6-6
D: -
size: -